This T cell receptor (beta chain) was captured by sequencing in a study of blood T cell repertoires in COVID-19. Study-wide background: Acute and convalescent COVID-19 specimens originated in the United States, Italy and Spain. T cells, B-cell-depleted T cells, or PBMCs supplied cDNA or gDNA.

Individuals aged roughly 18 to 100 years were recruited from approximately 22 US areas. V lost 7 bases, J lost 6 bases, and 12 bases stayed unmatched. The CDR3 is 15 amino acids. Germline-derived CDR1 and CDR2 are LNHDA and SQIVND (reference sequence). In the original processing: Reference gene primer amplification gave estimated nucleated cell counts. Measured with immunoSEQ multiplex PCR; TCRdb has only the in-frame clones, and not every one. V, J and clone size reflect that table, while D and trimming were determined from the DNA. The table has 400,000 to 550,000 clones, 70% to 90% seen once. Sequencing input: PBMCs or T cells enriched from blood (not recorded which). The TCR comes from a woman aged 18-29 years with acute COVID-19. The V and J genes are TRBV19 and TRBJ2-4, with TRBD1 matching over 7 bases. The CDR3 nucleotides are TGTGCCAGTACCCTAGAGACAGGGTTGGGAAACATTCAGTACTTC. The encoded protein is CASTLETGLGNIQYF.